A single sample gave rise to the 8 T cell receptor beta chains below, sequenced in a study of cytomegalovirus exposure and HLA in healthy donors. In the PCR, 60 Vbeta and 13 Jbeta primers were used. TCRdb's table, derived via immunoSEQ multiplex PCR, lists solely in-frame clones and lacks some. Here the sample spans about 160,000 clones, roughly 70% being singletons. Sequencing used PBMCs. All receptors come from a woman between 25 and 40 years old in good health and CMV-seronegative.

The rearrangement uses TRBV27 and TRBJ1-2, with a weak D call TRBD1 (6 bases). The CDR3 has 15 residues. Looked up from germline, CDR1 is MNHEY and CDR2 is SMNVEV (reference sequence). Trimming cost V 4 bases and J 6 bases, with 18 bases left between them. CDR3 protein: CASSSTRGGRNGYTF. The CDR3 DNA is TGTGCCAGCAGTTCCACAAGGGGGGGGAGGAATGGCTACACCTTC.

The count of this clone is one. V is TRBV7-6 and J is TRBJ2-5; D possibly corresponds to TRBD1 (5 bases). Trimming took off 5 bases at V and 5 bases at J, with 15 bases between the two ends. The CDR3 sequence is 14 residues long. CDR1 is SGHVS, CDR2 FNYEAQ, per germline. The CDR3 loop is CASSPRAGRETQYF. Written as DNA, the CDR3 is TGTGCCAGCAGCCCCCGGGCAGGGCGGGAGACCCAGTACTTC. The full variable domain, completed using reference TRBV7-6 and TRBJ2-5, is GAGVSQSPRYKVTKRGQDVALRCDPISGHVSLYWYRQALGQGPEFLTYFNYEAQQDKSGLPNDRFSAERPEGSISTLTIQRTEQRDSAMYRCASSPRAGRETQYFGPGTRLLVL.

The chain employs TRBV6-4 and TRBJ1-1; weak D call: TRBD1 (6 bases). This CDR3 has 13 amino acids. The V gene lost 2 bases and the J gene lost 9 bases, with 13 bases spanning the gap. Germline values: CDR1 MRHNA, CDR2 SNTAGT. The CDR3 DNA follows: TGTGCCAGCAGTGACGGGGGGGCAGGGCAAGCTTTCTTT. Protein product: CASSDGGAGQAFF.

As for this clone: Mismatch with germline at one junction end may stem from a read error. The gene calls are TRBV30 and TRBJ2-5; D not resolved. Germline V CDR1 and CDR2: GTSNPN, SVGIG (reference sequence). The CDR3 extends over 16 amino acids. CDR3 sequence (DNA): TGTGCCTGGAGCGGCGCCGAGACGGCGTACCAAGAGGCCCAGTACTTC. Its translation is CAWSGAETAYQEAQYF.

This clone has a handful of counts. The V call is TRBV11-1, the J call TRBJ2-5; D gene unclear. The V gene lost 1 base and the J gene lost 5 bases, with 8 bases spanning the gap. The germline V gene has CDR1 SGHAT and CDR2 FQDESV (reference sequence). The CDR3 totals 13 residues. CDR3: CASSLGQLETQYF. The CDR3 bases are TGTGCCAGCAGCTTAGGTCAATTGGAGACCCAGTACTTC.

DNA for the CDR3: TGTGCCAGCAGCTTTTTTGGGCGTCGGACCTACAATGAGCAGTTCTTC. Protein product: CASSFFGRRTYNEQFF. The J gene is TRBJ2-1, the V gene TRBV7-2, with no clear D. Trimming took 3 bases from V and 2 from J, leaving 14 bases between them. Germline V gene sequence: CDR1 SGHTA, CDR2 FQGNSA. This CDR3 has 16 amino acids.

V gene TRBV27 combines with J gene TRBJ1-2; D not resolved. The CDR3 sequence is 14 residues long. Germline V gene data show CDR1 as MNHEY and CDR2 as SMNVEV (reference sequence). With 2 bases removed from V and 9 bases from J, the gap between germline ends came to 16 bases. In DNA, the CDR3 is TGTGCCAGCAGTTTAAGGGAGCCGACAAAGAGCTACACCTTC. Protein: CASSLREPTKSYTF.

On this clone itself: One end of the junction does not line up with germline, which may come from a read error. This chain joins TRBV7-9 and TRBJ2-7, with D unresolved. The CDR3 is 13 residues long. The germline V gene has CDR1 SEHNR and CDR2 FQNEAQ (reference sequence). DNA for the CDR3: TGTTCCAGCAGCTCCAGTAACTCCTACGAGCAGTACTTC. Translated: CSSSSSNSYEQYF.